This paragraph covers one T cell receptor (beta chain) sequence. The protocol was immunoSEQ multiplex PCR, while the TCRdb copy is restricted to in-frame clones and leaves out a portion. The sample includes about 9,600 clones, 64% seen only once; the top ten take about 10%. The sample comes from a study of early stage breast cancer tumors. The TCR originated in a person in their sixties or seventies with breast cancer. What was sequenced was breast tumor tissue.

For the CDR3, the DNA is TGTGCCAGTAGTATAGATATAGGGACCAATGAGCAGTTCTTC. Translated, it gives CASSIDIGTNEQFF. This chain connects TRBV19 to TRBJ2-1; TRBD1 or TRBD2 may be the D gene (5 bases each). The CDR3 has 14 amino acids. Per the germline V gene, CDR1 is LNHDA and CDR2 is SQIVND (reference sequence). V was clipped by 0 bases and J by 6 bases, with 9 bases between them.